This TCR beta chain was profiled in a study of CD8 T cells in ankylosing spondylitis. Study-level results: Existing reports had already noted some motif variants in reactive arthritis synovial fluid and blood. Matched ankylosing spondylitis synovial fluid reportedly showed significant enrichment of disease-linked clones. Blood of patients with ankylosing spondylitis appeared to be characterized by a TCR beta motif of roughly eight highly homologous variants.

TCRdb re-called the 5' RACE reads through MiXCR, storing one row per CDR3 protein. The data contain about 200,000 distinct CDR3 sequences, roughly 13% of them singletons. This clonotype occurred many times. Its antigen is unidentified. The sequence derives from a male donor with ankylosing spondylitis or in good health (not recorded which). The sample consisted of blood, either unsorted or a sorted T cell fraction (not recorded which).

CDR3 in amino acids: CASSVQGGIGTDTQYF. Here the CDR3 DNA reads TGTGCCAGCAGTGTACAGGGGGGTATCGGCACAGATACGCAGTATTTT. The rearrangement links TRBV6-4 to TRBJ2-3, with 8 bases matching TRBD1. This CDR3 has 16 residues. Looked up from germline, CDR1 is MRHNA and CDR2 is SNTAGT. V trimming: 4 bases; J trimming: 1 base; junction bases outside the gene matches: 7.